Listed here are 18 T cell receptor beta chains from one sample, sequenced in a study of cytomegalovirus exposure and HLA in healthy donors. PCR was performed using 60 Vbeta and 13 Jbeta primers. Sequencing was performed with immunoSEQ multiplex PCR; in TCRdb, only in-frame clones are kept and a portion is missing. The sample consists of some 130,000 clones, around 77% of them appearing once. Source material: PBMCs. These receptors originate from a male donor in good health and CMV-seropositive.

The V gene is TRBV7-2, the J gene TRBJ1-5; tentative D call: TRBD1 (6 bases). The V and J ends lost 5 bases and 4 bases respectively, with 12 bases between them. Germline-derived CDR1 and CDR2 are SGHTA and FQGNSA. The CDR3 covers 14 residues. CDR3 sequence (DNA): TGTGCCAGCAGCGAGGGGGGGGGTAATCAGCCCCAGCATTTT. It specifies CASSEGGGNQPQHF.

The CDR3 sequence is CASTNSGSYNSPLHF. CDR3 sequence (DNA): TGTGCCAGCACCAACTCAGGATCCTATAATTCACCCCTCCACTTT. The V and J genes are TRBV5-5 and TRBJ1-6; the D is unclear. The CDR3 totals 15 residues. CDR1 is SGHKS, CDR2 YYEKEE, per germline (reference sequence). V lost 6 bases to trimming and J lost 1 base, with 11 bases between them.

The chain employs TRBV5-1 and TRBJ2-7; D is uncertain. The CDR3 consists of 14 residues. Trimming took 1 base from V and 5 from J, leaving 13 bases between them. Germline V gene data show CDR1 as SGHRS and CDR2 as YFSETQ. This CDR3 is CASSLRQAPDEQYF. The CDR3 DNA sequence: TGCGCCAGCAGCTTGAGGCAGGCCCCCGACGAGCAGTACTTC.

The rearrangement uses TRBV19 and TRBJ2-1, with D possibly being TRBD2 (7 bases). V was trimmed by 7 bases and J by 4 bases, leaving 23 bases between them. Germline V CDR1 and CDR2: LNHDA, SQIVND (reference sequence). The CDR3 totals 17 residues. CDR3 sequence (DNA): TGTGCCAGTAAAATCTGGGAGGGCAGGGGAGGTTACAATGAGCAGTTCTTC. Protein: CASKIWEGRGGYNEQFF.

The chain joins TRBV7-2 to TRBJ2-1, with 10 positions matching TRBD2. Germline trimming cut 1 base from V and 10 bases from J; bases unmatched to any gene: 10. Germline lookup yields CDR1 SGHTA and CDR2 FQGNSA. The CDR3 loop spans 16 amino acids. Here the CDR3 reads CASSLVSSGRLGEQFF. The CDR3 DNA sequence: TGTGCCAGCAGCTTAGTGAGTAGCGGGAGGTTAGGGGAGCAGTTCTTC.

V gene TRBV28 combines with J gene TRBJ2-5; 7 nucleotides align to TRBD1. V was pared by 2 bases and J by 1 base, with 4 bases of the junction left unmatched. The CDR3 covers 15 residues. Germline V gene lookup returns CDR1 MDHEN and CDR2 SYDVKM. CDR3 bases: TGTGCCAGCAGTTTAATAGGGGGCGCCCAAGAGACCCAGTACTTC. It translates to CASSLIGGAQETQYF.

This clone was seen a handful of times. This chain joins TRBV6-4 and TRBJ2-3; 13 bases align to TRBD2. Germline-derived CDR1 and CDR2 are MRHNA and SNTAGT. Trimming at V came to 2 bases and at J to 0 bases, leaving 5 bases not matched to a gene. This CDR3 is built from 18 residues. CDR3 in amino acids: CASSDVGLAGTSTDTQYF. The CDR3 nucleotides read TGTGCCAGCAGTGACGTGGGACTAGCGGGAACTAGCACAGATACGCAGTATTTT.

The chain couples TRBV5-1 to TRBJ2-5; 9 nucleotides line up with TRBD1. Germline V gene lookup returns CDR1 SGHRS and CDR2 YFSETQ. The CDR3 spans 16 residues. The trim removed 3 bases at V and 5 bases at J, leaving 11 bases unmatched. The CDR3 DNA is TGCGCCAGCAGCTCATCCTTGACAGGGGGTCAGGAGACCCAGTACTTC. This translates into CASSSSLTGGQETQYF. Together with reference TRBV5-1 and TRBJ2-5, the CDR3 gives the full variable domain: KAGVTQTPRYLIKTRGQQVTLSCSPISGHRSVSWYQQTPGQGLQFLFEYFSETQRNKGNFPGRFSGRQFSNSRSEMNVSTLELGDSALYLCASSSSLTGGQETQYFGPGTRLLVL.

This clone was found a few times. The chain links TRBV4-2 to TRBJ2-3, with 7 bases identical to TRBD1. CDR3 size: 16 residues. V lost 2 bases and J lost 5; bases outside the gene matches: 10. Germline V gives CDR1 LGHNA, CDR2 YNFKEQ. CDR3 loop: CASSQNPKTGRDTQYF. Here the CDR3 DNA reads TGTGCCAGCAGCCAAAACCCAAAGACAGGGCGAGATACGCAGTATTTT.

Concerning this clone itself: The identical CDR3 is also encoded by other nucleotide sequences in the sample. The chain is built from TRBV5-5 and TRBJ2-7; weak D call: TRBD1 (6 bases). The CDR3 is 13 residues long. The V gene lost 4 bases and the J gene lost 2 bases, with 10 bases spanning the gap. Germline CDR1 SGHKS, CDR2 YYEKEE (reference sequence). CDR3: CASSLEGAYEQYF. The CDR3 DNA is TGTGCCAGCAGCCTAGAGGGGGCCTACGAGCAGTACTTC.

The rearrangement links TRBV7-3 to TRBJ2-1; 7 positions match TRBD1. Germline loops: CDR1 SGHTA, CDR2 FQGTGA. The J segment lost 6 bases and the V segment lost 5 bases, leaving 10 bases of the junction unmatched. This CDR3 spans 15 amino acids. CDR3 in amino acids: CASSLIDRAGNEQFF. CDR3 bases: TGTGCCAGCAGCCTAATTGACAGGGCCGGCAATGAGCAGTTCTTC.

The rearrangement links TRBV9 to TRBJ2-5; 10 bases fit TRBD1. The CDR3 covers 14 residues. Germline V gives CDR1 SGDLS, CDR2 YYNGEE. V was clipped by 4 bases and J by 5 bases; unmatched bases: 5. The CDR3 loop reads CASSPTGGWETQYF. The CDR3 DNA follows: TGTGCCAGCAGCCCGACAGGGGGCTGGGAGACCCAGTACTTC. The full variable domain, completed using reference TRBV9 and TRBJ2-5, is DSGVTQTPKHLITATGQRVTLRCSPRSGDLSVYWYQQSLDQGLQFLIQYYNGEERAKGNILERFSAQQFPDLHSELNLSSLELGDSALYFCASSPTGGWETQYFGPGTRLLVL.

The rearrangement uses TRBV7-2 and TRBJ2-2; D not resolved. Germline CDR1 is SGHTA and CDR2 is FQGNSA. The V end lost 1 base, the J end lost 7 bases, and 13 bases lay between the germline ends. CDR3 length: 15 residues. The CDR3 is CASSLVWPPVGELFF. CDR3 sequence (DNA): TGTGCCAGCAGCTTAGTCTGGCCTCCTGTCGGGGAGCTGTTTTTT.

This rearrangement joins TRBV5-1 to TRBJ2-3, with a possible D match to TRBD2 (5 bases). Germline V gene data show CDR1 as SGHRS and CDR2 as YFSETQ. This CDR3 spans 14 amino acids. The germline V and J ends were trimmed by 2 bases and 2 bases, with 9 bases remaining between them. CDR3 DNA sequence: TGCGCCAGCAGCTTAATGGGAGACACAGATACGCAGTATTTT. Protein sequence: CASSLMGDTDTQYF.

DNA of the CDR3: TGCGCCAGCAGCCAACGACAGGGAGCCTACGAGCAGTACTTC. Its translation: CASSQRQGAYEQYF. The genes are TRBV4-1 and TRBJ2-7; 7 nucleotides match TRBD1. The CDR3 has 14 residues. Germline values: CDR1 MGHRA, CDR2 YSYEKL. V lost 2 bases to trimming and J lost 2 bases; unmatched junction nucleotides: 3.

The CDR3 reads CASSQGTDTDTQYF. CDR3 in DNA: TGCGCCAGCAGCCAAGGGACTGACACAGATACGCAGTATTTT. V usage is TRBV5-1 and J usage is TRBJ2-3, with D tentatively TRBD2 (6 bases). With 4 bases removed from V and 2 bases from J, the gap between germline ends came to 11 bases. There are 14 residues in the CDR3. Germline CDR1 reads SGHRS; CDR2 reads YFSETQ.

Here the CDR3 DNA reads TGCGCCAGCAGCACCTACAGGGGGAATAATGAAAAACTGTTTTTT. Encoded protein: CASSTYRGNNEKLFF. This chain links TRBV5-1 with TRBJ1-4; 8 nucleotides match TRBD1. Germline CDR1 and CDR2: SGHRS and YFSETQ. The trim removed 4 bases at V and 4 bases at J, leaving 6 bases unmatched. This CDR3 spans 15 amino acids.

DNA for the CDR3: TGCGCCAGCAGCTTGGCCTCCTTATCGACAGGGAACGAGCAGTACTTC. It translates to CASSLASLSTGNEQYF. J is TRBJ2-7 and V is TRBV5-1; 7 bases are shared with TRBD1. Trimming cost V 0 bases and J 5 bases; bases outside gene matches: 11. CDR1 is SGHRS and CDR2 is YFSETQ in the germline V gene. The CDR3 sequence is 16 residues long. Supplemented by reference TRBV5-1 and TRBJ2-7, the full variable domain reads KAGVTQTPRYLIKTRGQQVTLSCSPISGHRSVSWYQQTPGQGLQFLFEYFSETQRNKGNFPGRFSGRQFSNSRSEMNVSTLELGDSALYLCASSLASLSTGNEQYFGPGTRLTVT.